This is a list of T cell receptor beta chains from one sample in a study of CD8+ T cells in alopecia areata. Generated by immunoSEQ multiplex PCR, the TCRdb table keeps only in-frame clones and is missing some. The sample holds roughly 150,000 clones, around 57% seen once. Sequenced material: CD4+ T cells sorted from blood. Receptors originate from a human donor in good health. CDR3s include the opening cysteine and the closing phenylalanine or tryptophan. Each record gives: clone size, V gene, J gene, D gene, CDR3 length, CDR3 DNA, CDR3 protein. D genes are given only for firm matches. Size is stated for part of the rows, as once, few or many counts, or as a class when the clone is expanded.

abundance: -; v_gene: TRBV29-1; j_gene: TRBJ2-3; d_gene: -; len: 12; CDR3nt: TGCAGCGTCAACCAGGTGGGAGATACGCAGTATTTT; CDR3aa: CSVNQVGDTQYF
abundance: -; v_gene: TRBV7-8; j_gene: TRBJ2-1; d_gene: -; len: 11; CDR3nt: TGTGCCAGCAGCTTCGCCGGCGAGCAGTTCTTC; CDR3aa: CASSFAGEQFF
abundance: -; v_gene: TRBV13; j_gene: TRBJ2-5; d_gene: TRBD2; len: 14; CDR3nt: TGTGCCAGCAGCTTAGGACTAGCGGATGGGACCCAGTACTTC; CDR3aa: CASSLGLADGTQYF
abundance: few; v_gene: TRBV7-8; j_gene: TRBJ2-5; d_gene: TRBD2; len: 16; CDR3nt: TGTGCCAGCAGCAATGGGAAAGGGACTAGCGGAGAGACCCAGTACTTC; CDR3aa: CASSNGKGTSGETQYF
abundance: -; v_gene: TRBV5-4; j_gene: TRBJ2-7; d_gene: -; len: 16; CDR3nt: TGTGCCAGCAGTCCTTTCCCGGCAGGTCCCTCCTACGAGCAGTACTTC; CDR3aa: CASSPFPAGPSYEQYF
abundance: few; v_gene: TRBV6-6; j_gene: TRBJ1-5; d_gene: -; len: 15; CDR3nt: TGTGCCAGCAGTACCGGGGCAGGAAGGGATCAGCCCCAGCATTTT; CDR3aa: CASSTGAGRDQPQHF
abundance: few; v_gene: TRBV30; j_gene: TRBJ1-1; d_gene: -; len: 15; CDR3nt: TGTGCCTGGAGTCCCTACCCCGACAGAAACACTGAAGCTTTCTTT; CDR3aa: CAWSPYPDRNTEAFF
abundance: -; v_gene: TRBV11-2; j_gene: TRBJ1-1; d_gene: -; len: 15; CDR3nt: TGTGCCAGCACGACAATCCAGAGATTGAACACTGAAGCTTTCTTT; CDR3aa: CASTTIQRLNTEAFF
abundance: -; v_gene: TRBV27; j_gene: TRBJ2-7; d_gene: -; len: 13; CDR3nt: TGTGCCAGCAGTTTATCGACCCGTTACGAGCAGTACTTC; CDR3aa: CASSLSTRYEQYF
abundance: -; v_gene: TRBV28; j_gene: TRBJ1-3; d_gene: -; len: 16; CDR3nt: TGTGCCAGCAGTTTAGGATTTAGAACCGCGGGAAACACCATATATTTT; CDR3aa: CASSLGFRTAGNTIYF
abundance: -; v_gene: TRBV23-1; j_gene: TRBJ2-7; d_gene: TRBD1; len: 14; CDR3nt: TGCGCCAGCAGTCACTCAGACAGGGGCCTGGAGCAGTACTTC; CDR3aa: CASSHSDRGLEQYF
abundance: few; v_gene: TRBV29-1; j_gene: TRBJ1-5; d_gene: -; len: 12; CDR3nt: TGCAGCGTCCAATATAGCAATCAGCCCCAGCATTTT; CDR3aa: CSVQYSNQPQHF
abundance: -; v_gene: TRBV29-1; j_gene: TRBJ2-2; d_gene: TRBD1; len: 14; CDR3nt: TGCAGCGTTGCTCAGGGGGCCGGCACCGGGGAGCTGTTTTTT; CDR3aa: CSVAQGAGTGELFF
abundance: many; v_gene: TRBV29-1; j_gene: TRBJ1-5; d_gene: -; len: 13; CDR3nt: TGCAGCGCGGGGACTGGTAGCAATCAGCCCCAGCATTTT; CDR3aa: CSAGTGSNQPQHF
abundance: -; v_gene: TRBV30; j_gene: TRBJ2-1; d_gene: -; len: 13; CDR3nt: TGTGCCTGGAGCCCGGGACACTACAATGAGCAGTTCTTC; CDR3aa: CAWSPGHYNEQFF
abundance: -; v_gene: TRBV11-2; j_gene: TRBJ2-4; d_gene: -; len: 13; CDR3nt: TGTGCCAGCAGCCCCGCTGGGGGGTTCCGGCAGTACTTC; CDR3aa: CASSPAGGFRQYF
abundance: -; v_gene: TRBV25-1; j_gene: TRBJ2-7; d_gene: -; len: 15; CDR3nt: TGTGCCAGCAGTGCAACCAAGGGGGTAGCCTACGAGCAGTACTTC; CDR3aa: CASSATKGVAYEQYF
abundance: -; v_gene: TRBV30; j_gene: TRBJ1-1; d_gene: TRBD1; len: 13; CDR3nt: TGTGCCTGGAGTGGACAGGGAGACACTGAAGCTTTCTTT; CDR3aa: CAWSGQGDTEAFF
abundance: -; v_gene: TRBV29-1; j_gene: TRBJ2-3; d_gene: -; len: 12; CDR3nt: TGCAGCGTTGACGTAAGTGCAGATACGCAGTATTTT; CDR3aa: CSVDVSADTQYF
abundance: -; v_gene: TRBV28; j_gene: TRBJ2-2; d_gene: -; len: 19; CDR3nt: TGTGCCAGCAGTTTAGGTTTAAGGGCGGGACACCTTAACACCGGGGAGCTGTTTTTT; CDR3aa: CASSLGLRAGHLNTGELFF
abundance: -; v_gene: TRBV6-1; j_gene: TRBJ2-5; d_gene: -; len: 12; CDR3nt: TGTGCCACCCGGTACCCCGGGAGCGGCCAGTACTTC; CDR3aa: CATRYPGSGQYF
abundance: few; v_gene: TRBV7-2; j_gene: TRBJ2-7; d_gene: -; len: 15; CDR3nt: TGTGCCAGCAGCTTAGCGATAGGGATTGGGAACGAGCAGTACTTC; CDR3aa: CASSLAIGIGNEQYF
abundance: -; v_gene: TRBV30; j_gene: TRBJ2-3; d_gene: -; len: 15; CDR3nt: TGTGCCTGGAGTGTGGGGGGGGCTGGCACAGATACGCAGTATTTT; CDR3aa: CAWSVGGAGTDTQYF
abundance: few; v_gene: TRBV7-9; j_gene: TRBJ1-4; d_gene: TRBD1; len: 14; CDR3nt: TGTGCCAGCAGCAAGACAGGGGCTAATGAAAAACTGTTTTTT; CDR3aa: CASSKTGANEKLFF
abundance: -; v_gene: TRBV5-1; j_gene: TRBJ2-7; d_gene: TRBD2; len: 13; CDR3nt: TGCGCCAGCAGGACTAGCGGGAGAGAGGAGCAGTACTTC; CDR3aa: CASRTSGREEQYF
abundance: -; v_gene: TRBV6-5; j_gene: TRBJ1-4; d_gene: TRBD1; len: 15; CDR3nt: TGTGCCAGCAGTTTTAGGACAGGGGTAAATGAAAAACTGTTTTTT; CDR3aa: CASSFRTGVNEKLFF
abundance: few; v_gene: TRBV29-1; j_gene: TRBJ2-2; d_gene: TRBD2; len: 13; CDR3nt: TGCAGCGTCGGCGGGAGGAGCACCGGGGAGCTGTTTTTT; CDR3aa: CSVGGRSTGELFF
abundance: few; v_gene: TRBV11-2; j_gene: TRBJ2-5; d_gene: TRBD1; len: 14; CDR3nt: TGTGCCAGCAAAGGTGGACAGGGAAGGGAGACCCAGTACTTC; CDR3aa: CASKGGQGRETQYF
abundance: few; v_gene: TRBV29-1; j_gene: TRBJ2-5; d_gene: -; len: 10; CDR3nt: TGCAGCGTTGTCTTAGAGACCCAGTACTTC; CDR3aa: CSVVLETQYF
abundance: -; v_gene: TRBV20-1; j_gene: TRBJ2-2; d_gene: -; len: 10; CDR3nt: TGCAGCCCCACTATTTGGGAGCTGTTTTTT; CDR3aa: CSPTIWELFF
abundance: -; v_gene: TRBV25-1; j_gene: TRBJ2-2; d_gene: -; len: 12; CDR3nt: TGTGCCAGCAGTAAGGGAACGGGGGAGCTGTTTTTT; CDR3aa: CASSKGTGELFF
abundance: -; v_gene: TRBV10-2; j_gene: TRBJ2-1; d_gene: TRBD2; len: 14; CDR3nt: TGCGCCAGCAGCCCTAGCGGGAGGGCGGATGAGCAGTTCTTC; CDR3aa: CASSPSGRADEQFF
abundance: -; v_gene: TRBV28; j_gene: TRBJ2-7; d_gene: TRBD2; len: 17; CDR3nt: TGTGCCAGCAGCCCAACCCTGAGACTAGCGGGAGGGGACGAGCAGTACTTC; CDR3aa: CASSPTLRLAGGDEQYF
abundance: once; v_gene: TRBV5-1; j_gene: TRBJ2-7; d_gene: TRBD1; len: 12; CDR3nt: TGCGCCAGCTCCAGGGGGAACTACGAGCAGTACTTC; CDR3aa: CASSRGNYEQYF
abundance: few; v_gene: TRBV29-1; j_gene: TRBJ2-1; d_gene: TRBD2; len: 13; CDR3nt: TGCAGCGTTGAACCCCCCGGGAGGATGGAGCAGTTCTTC; CDR3aa: CSVEPPGRMEQFF
abundance: -; v_gene: TRBV15; j_gene: TRBJ1-2; d_gene: -; len: 14; CDR3nt: TGTGCCACCAGCAGAGACCGCCTTAGGTATGGCTACACCTTC; CDR3aa: CATSRDRLRYGYTF
abundance: -; v_gene: TRBV29-1; j_gene: TRBJ2-7; d_gene: -; len: 14; CDR3nt: TGCAGCGTGGCGGGACACCGAAGGCCCTACGAGCAGTACTTC; CDR3aa: CSVAGHRRPYEQYF
abundance: -; v_gene: TRBV27; j_gene: TRBJ2-3; d_gene: TRBD1; len: 16; CDR3nt: TGTGCCAGCAGTCCTCGGACAGGGGCGACCACAGATACGCAGTATTTT; CDR3aa: CASSPRTGATTDTQYF
abundance: -; v_gene: TRBV5-6; j_gene: TRBJ1-5; d_gene: TRBD1; len: 19; CDR3nt: TGTGCCAGCAGCTTGACAGGGGGCTATCATCTATGGCGTAATCAGCCCCAGCATTTT; CDR3aa: CASSLTGGYHLWRNQPQHF
abundance: few; v_gene: TRBV4-2; j_gene: TRBJ2-3; d_gene: TRBD2; len: 16; CDR3nt: TGTGCCAGCAGCCAAGATTCGGGACTAGCGGGAGGCACGCAGTATTTT; CDR3aa: CASSQDSGLAGGTQYF
abundance: -; v_gene: TRBV7-2; j_gene: TRBJ1-2; d_gene: TRBD1; len: 13; CDR3nt: TGTGCCAGCAGCCCGACAGGGATTGAAGGCTACACCTTC; CDR3aa: CASSPTGIEGYTF
abundance: -; v_gene: TRBV29-1; j_gene: TRBJ2-4; d_gene: -; len: 15; CDR3nt: TGCAGCGTTGAAGATCGAGGGGGGGACAAAAACATTCAGTACTTC; CDR3aa: CSVEDRGGDKNIQYF
abundance: few; v_gene: TRBV11-2; j_gene: TRBJ2-1; d_gene: TRBD2; len: 17; CDR3nt: TGTGCCAGCAGCTCCATCGCGGGAGAGGGTCCCCACAATGAGCAGTTCTTC; CDR3aa: CASSSIAGEGPHNEQFF
abundance: -; v_gene: TRBV29-1; j_gene: TRBJ2-5; d_gene: -; len: 12; CDR3nt: TGCAGCTTGGGACGGTACCAAGAGACCCAGTACTTC; CDR3aa: CSLGRYQETQYF
abundance: few; v_gene: TRBV2; j_gene: TRBJ2-3; d_gene: -; len: 15; CDR3nt: TGTGCCAGCGTCCGGTCGGGAGTCCCCCCAGATACGCAGTATTTT; CDR3aa: CASVRSGVPPDTQYF
abundance: -; v_gene: TRBV27; j_gene: TRBJ1-5; d_gene: -; len: 14; CDR3nt: TGTGCCAGCAGTGCCCACAGGGGCAATCAGCCCCAGCATTTT; CDR3aa: CASSAHRGNQPQHF
abundance: -; v_gene: TRBV30; j_gene: TRBJ1-1; d_gene: -; len: 15; CDR3nt: TGTGCCTGGACCCTTCTTCCGGTACCGACCACTGAAGCTTTCTTT; CDR3aa: CAWTLLPVPTTEAFF
abundance: -; v_gene: TRBV2; j_gene: TRBJ1-5; d_gene: TRBD1; len: 15; CDR3nt: TGTGCCAGCACTACGACAGGGGGAGGCAATCAGCCCCAGCATTTT; CDR3aa: CASTTTGGGNQPQHF
abundance: -; v_gene: TRBV29-1; j_gene: TRBJ1-4; d_gene: -; len: 12; CDR3nt: TGCAGCGTCGGAAGAACGGATGAAAAACTGTTTTTT; CDR3aa: CSVGRTDEKLFF
abundance: -; v_gene: TRBV30; j_gene: TRBJ2-6; d_gene: -; len: 11; CDR3nt: TGTGCCTGGAGTGCATCTCGGGTCCTGACTTTC; CDR3aa: CAWSASRVLTF
abundance: -; v_gene: TRBV27; j_gene: TRBJ2-5; d_gene: -; len: 15; CDR3nt: TGTGCCAGCAAGCGTAATCCGGGGGTAGGGGAGACCCAGTACTTC; CDR3aa: CASKRNPGVGETQYF
abundance: once; v_gene: TRBV11-2; j_gene: TRBJ2-2; d_gene: TRBD2; len: 16; CDR3nt: TGTGCCAGCAGCTCACTAGCGGCCCTGAATCCCGGGGAGCTGTTTTTT; CDR3aa: CASSSLAALNPGELFF
abundance: -; v_gene: TRBV27; j_gene: TRBJ1-3; d_gene: TRBD1; len: 15; CDR3nt: TGTGCCAGCTCATTAGGGACAGGAGTTGGAAACACCATATATTTT; CDR3aa: CASSLGTGVGNTIYF